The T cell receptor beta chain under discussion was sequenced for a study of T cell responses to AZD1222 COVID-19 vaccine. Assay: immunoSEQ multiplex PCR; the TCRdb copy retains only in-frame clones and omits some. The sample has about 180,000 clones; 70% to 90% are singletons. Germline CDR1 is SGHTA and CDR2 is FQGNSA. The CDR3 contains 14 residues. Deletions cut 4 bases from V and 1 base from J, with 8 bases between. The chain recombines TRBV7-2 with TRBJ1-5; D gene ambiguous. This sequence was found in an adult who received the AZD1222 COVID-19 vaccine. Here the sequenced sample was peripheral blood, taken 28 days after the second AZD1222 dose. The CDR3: CASSSQVSNQPQHF. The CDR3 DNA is TGTGCCAGCAGCTCCCAGGTCAGCAATCAGCCCCAGCATTTT.